This TCR beta chain derives from a study of blood T cell repertoires in COVID-19. As for the study in general: Acute-phase and convalescent COVID-19 samples originated in the United States, Italy and Spain. PBMCs, B-cell-depleted T cells, or T cells provided the cDNA or gDNA that made up the material.

As originally analysed: Amplification of reference gene primers provided the estimated nucleated cell counts. TCRdb's copy holds only in-frame clones and misses some; the assay was immunoSEQ multiplex PCR. That table supplies the V and J calls and clone size; D and trimming were determined from the DNA. The sample consists of about 300,000 clones, about four fifths of them appearing once. V was cut by 3 bases and J by 0 bases, with 15 bases left in between. Germline V gene data show CDR1 as GTSNPN and CDR2 as SVGIG (reference sequence). The CDR3 loop spans 16 amino acids. The chain couples TRBV30 to TRBJ1-5; D not certain. The sequencing input was peripheral blood. The TCR comes from a woman aged 50 to 60 with acute or convalescent COVID-19. This CDR3 reads CAWSNPRGYSNQPQHF. The CDR3 coding sequence is TGTGCCTGGAGCAATCCTCGGGGATATAGCAATCAGCCCCAGCATTTT.